A selection of T cell receptor beta chains follows, all from one sample in a study of blood T cell repertoires in COVID-19. The repertoire was sequenced with immunoSEQ multiplex PCR; TCRdb's copy has only in-frame clones and lacks some. The sample holds under 250,000 clones, about 79% seen once. Sequencing was done on a sample of PBMCs or T cells enriched from blood (not recorded which). Receptors originate from a woman aged 55-70 years who had recovered from COVID-19. The CDR3 runs from the conserved cysteine through the conserved F or W. The D gene is left open where the match is weak. Some rows mark clone size as missing; the rest say once, few, many or name a class of expanded clone.

clone_size d_call j_call v_call cdr3_nt cdr3_aa
once - TRBJ1-2 TRBV28 TGTGCCAGCAGTTTGGGCAACCCCTATGGCTACACCTTC CASSLGNPYGYTF
- TRBD1 TRBJ1-1 TRBV5-1 TGCGCCAGCAGTCCTTCGACAGGGGAAGGAACTGAAGCTTTCTTT CASSPSTGEGTEAFF
- - TRBJ1-2 TRBV12-3/TRBV12-4 TGTGCCAGCAGTCCAGGGGTCGGCTACACCTTC CASSPGVGYTF
- TRBD1 TRBJ1-5 TRBV28 TGTGCCAGCAGGGCAGGGGGGAATCAGCCCCAGCATTTT CASRAGGNQPQHF
- TRBD2 TRBJ2-7 TRBV5-1 TGCGCCAGCAGCTTGGATCTAGCGGGGCGCAGCGAGCAGTACTTC CASSLDLAGRSEQYF
- - TRBJ1-2 TRBV6-1 TGTGCCAGCAGTGAAGTCGAAGGACTGGATGGCTACACCTTC CASSEVEGLDGYTF
- TRBD1 TRBJ2-1 TRBV6-1 TGTGCCAGCAGCCGGGACAGGGGCCCCTACAATGAGCAGTTCTTC CASSRDRGPYNEQFF
once - TRBJ1-4 TRBV3-1/TRBV3-2 TGTGCCAGCAGCGACAGACAGAATGAAAAACTGTTTTTT CASSDRQNEKLFF
- TRBD2 TRBJ2-3 TRBV7-9 TGTGCCAGCAGCCGATCGTCGCGGGGGAGCACAGATACGCAGTATTTT CASSRSSRGSTDTQYF
- - TRBJ1-5 TRBV10-3 TGTGCCAACTCGGACCGGGAGAAGCCCCAGCATTTT CANSDREKPQHF
- TRBD1 TRBJ2-7 TRBV20-1 TGCAGTGCTAGTATCCCCGGGACAGACTACGAGCAGTACTTC CSASIPGTDYEQYF
- TRBD1 TRBJ1-5 TRBV27 TGTGCCAGCAGTGCCTCTGCACAGGGGGTCCATCAGCCCCAGCATTTT CASSASAQGVHQPQHF
- - TRBJ2-3 TRBV11-3 TGTGCCAGCAGCAACAATTGGGGGGGCGAAACAGATACGCAGTATTTT CASSNNWGGETDTQYF
- TRBD1 TRBJ2-1 TRBV25-1 TGTGCCAGCAGGAACCGGGACAGGGGTGCTAATGAGCAGTTCTTC CASRNRDRGANEQFF
- - TRBJ1-1 TRBV5-1 TGCGCCAGCAGCTTGGGTCCTACCGTCGAGGCTTTCTTT CASSLGPTVEAFF
many TRBD1 TRBJ1-5 TRBV19 TGTGCCAGTAGTTTTCGGGACAGGGAACATCAGCCCCAGCATTTT CASSFRDREHQPQHF
- - TRBJ1-3 TRBV13 TGTGCCAGCAGCTTAGATCGGGGGAACACCATATATTTT CASSLDRGNTIYF
few - TRBJ2-3 TRBV7-2 TGTGCCAGCAGCTCCAACCGCCCCGCGGAGGTATTCCCAGATACGCAGTATTTT CASSSNRPAEVFPDTQYF